The T cell receptor beta chain described here comes from a study of control samples from healthy donors and cancer patients. The assay was immunoSEQ multiplex PCR, and TCRdb's table has in-frame clones only and misses some. The sample yields 100,000 to 150,000 clones, around 90% seen once. This CDR3 spans 13 amino acids. Germline V gives CDR1 MDHEN, CDR2 SYDVKM. Trimming took 5 bases from V and 5 from J, leaving 9 bases between them. The chain carries TRBV28 and TRBJ2-2; no definite D call. The source is a man aged 18 to 30 in good health. The sample consisted of blood. CDR3 nucleotide sequence: TGTGCCAGCAGTACGCTGGGAACCGGGGAGCTGTTTTTT. Its translation: CASSTLGTGELFF. Drawing the rest from reference TRBV28 and TRBJ2-2, the complete variable domain is DVKVTQSSRYLVKRTGEKVFLECVQDMDHENMFWYRQDPGLGLRLIYFSYDVKMKEKGDIPEGYSVSREKKERFSLILESASTNQTSMYLCASSTLGTGELFFGEGSRLTVL.